This entry lists 27 T cell receptor beta chains sequenced from one sample in a study of blood T cell repertoires in COVID-19. Assay used: immunoSEQ multiplex PCR; TCRdb lists only in-frame clones, some missing. There are under 200,000 clones in the sample; approximately 91% occur only once, and approximately 2% lies in the top ten. The sequencing input was peripheral blood. The receptors originated from a man aged 18 to 35 with acute or convalescent COVID-19.

This chain joins TRBV10-1 and TRBJ2-7, with D possibly TRBD1 on 6 matching bases. The V gene's germline CDR1 is WNHNN and CDR2 SYGVQD (reference sequence). This CDR3 contains 14 residues. Deletions cut 6 bases from V and 3 bases from J, with 15 bases between. In nucleotides, the CDR3 is TGCGCCAGCAGGCCCGGGACACGAAACTACGAGCAGTACTTC. Protein sequence: CASRPGTRNYEQYF.

The genes are TRBV5-1 and TRBJ1-1, with 9 bases matching TRBD1. The CDR3 covers 16 residues. V lost 2 bases, J lost 5 bases, and 10 bases stayed unmatched. Per the germline V gene, CDR1 is SGHRS and CDR2 is YFSETQ. The CDR3 is CASSFRTGDPGTEAFF. The CDR3 DNA follows: TGCGCCAGCAGCTTCCGGACAGGGGACCCTGGGACTGAAGCTTTCTTT.

The rearrangement joins TRBV19 to TRBJ1-1, with a weak D call TRBD1 (5 bases). Trimming removed 3 bases from V and 1 base from J, with 18 bases in between. Germline values: CDR1 LNHDA, CDR2 SQIVND (reference sequence). CDR3 length: 17 amino acids. The CDR3 DNA reads as TGTGCCAGTAGTATCCTAGGACAACCTTTCCCGAACACTGAAGCTTTCTTT. It translates to CASSILGQPFPNTEAFF.

This sequence joins TRBV18 and TRBJ1-4, with D perhaps matching TRBD1 (6 bases). The germline V gene encodes CDR1 KGHSH and CDR2 LQKENI. Between the trimmed V and J ends, which lost 5 bases and 0 bases, there was a span of 10 bases. The CDR3 totals 15 residues. The CDR3 region has the DNA TGTGCCAGCTCAAAGAGACAGGCAACTAATGAAAAACTGTTTTTT. It specifies CASSKRQATNEKLFF.

The chain uses TRBV3-1 (or the pseudogene TRBV3-2) and TRBJ2-2; D gene unclear. V dropped 5 bases and J dropped 2 bases, with 9 bases sitting between them. Germline V lookup: CDR1 LGHDT, CDR2 YNNKEL (reference sequence). The CDR3 is 14 amino acids. The CDR3 sequence is CASSTHTNTGELFF. CDR3 in DNA: TGTGCCAGCAGCACACACACAAACACCGGGGAGCTGTTTTTT.

The V and J genes are TRBV30 and TRBJ1-4; no clear D gene. Germline V gene sequence: CDR1 GTSNPN, CDR2 SVGIG (reference sequence). Deletions cut 0 bases from V and 0 bases from J, with 11 bases between. There are 16 residues in the CDR3. CDR3 bases: TGTGCCTGGAGTGTTCGGTTTAAATCAACTAATGAAAAACTGTTTTTT. As protein: CAWSVRFKSTNEKLFF. Based on the CDR3 plus reference TRBV30 and TRBJ1-4, the full variable domain is SQTIHQWPATLVQPVGSPLSLECTVEGTSNPNLYWYRQAAGRGLQLLFYSVGIGQISSEVPQNLSASRPQDRQFILSSKKLLLSDSGFYLCAWSVRFKSTNEKLFFGSGTQLSVL.

The chain is built from TRBV2 and TRBJ1-2, with D hard to call. V shed 3 bases and J shed 4 bases, with 12 bases lying between them. This CDR3 spans 14 amino acids. The V gene's germline CDR1 is SNHLY and CDR2 FYNNEI. In DNA form, the CDR3 reads TGTGCCAGCAGTGAGTGGATTTCGGGCTATGGCTACACCTTC. Translation: CASSEWISGYGYTF.

The chain joins TRBV30 to TRBJ1-5; 7 bases line up with TRBD1. This CDR3 is 14 amino acids long. The ends lost 3 bases at V and 3 bases at J; junction bases unmatched: 5. Germline CDR1 and CDR2: GTSNPN and SVGIG (reference sequence). CDR3 loop: CAWSGGQSNQPQHF. CDR3 bases: TGTGCCTGGAGCGGGGGACAGTCCAATCAGCCCCAGCATTTT.

This rearrangement joins TRBV2 to TRBJ1-1; no clear D. This CDR3 contains 14 residues. Germline-derived CDR1 and CDR2 are SNHLY and FYNNEI. V was trimmed by 4 bases and J by 9 bases, leaving 18 bases between them. The CDR3 coding sequence is TGTGCCAGCAGTGGACGGCAGAGGGATCAGAAAGCTTTCTTT. Translation: CASSGRQRDQKAFF.

The chain carries TRBV5-1 and TRBJ1-5, with 7 positions matching TRBD1. In germline, CDR1 is SGHRS, CDR2 YFSETQ. V lost 9 bases and J lost 1; bases outside the gene matches: 16. The CDR3 totals 17 residues. CDR3 sequence (DNA): TGCGCCAACCAAGCGGGGGCGGCAGGGGGAAGCAATCAGCCCCAGCATTTT. Translated: CANQAGAAGGSNQPQHF.

This chain joins TRBV7-2 and TRBJ1-1, with 9 bases matching TRBD1. CDR3 length: 17 amino acids. Per the germline V gene, CDR1 is SGHTA and CDR2 is FQGNSA. The V gene end was trimmed by 3 bases and the J gene end by 6 bases; junction bases not matched to a gene: 14. The CDR3 DNA sequence: TGTGCCAGCAGCTTTCTGTTAGGGACAGGGATCCCCGCTGAAGCTTTCTTT. Residues: CASSFLLGTGIPAEAFF.

Concerning this clone: Other DNA sequences of this sample code for an identical CDR3. The chain couples TRBV5-1 to TRBJ1-2; possibly TRBD1 for D (5 bases). The CDR3 is 13 residues long. Germline V gene lookup returns CDR1 SGHRS and CDR2 YFSETQ. V shed 4 bases and J shed 0 bases, with 7 bases lying between them. This chain's CDR3 is CASSLTANYGYTF. The CDR3 DNA sequence: TGCGCCAGCAGCCTGACAGCTAACTATGGCTACACCTTC.

The J gene is TRBJ2-7, the V gene TRBV24-1, with 7 nucleotides matching TRBD1. V was pared by 1 base and J by 1 base, with 9 bases of the junction left unmatched. CDR1 is KGHDR and CDR2 is SFDVKD in the germline V gene. The CDR3 has 17 residues. The CDR3 coding sequence is TGTGCCACCAGTGATTTTGGAGGCAGGGGGTATTCCTACGAGCAGTACTTC. Translation: CATSDFGGRGYSYEQYF.

The chain uses TRBV2 and TRBJ2-1, with TRBD2 as a possible D gene (6 bases). Trimming removed 0 bases at V and 2 bases at J, with 8 bases between. The CDR3 loop spans 15 amino acids. The germline CDR1 and CDR2 sequences are SNHLY and FYNNEI. CDR3 region: CASSEAGLTYNEQFF. CDR3 nucleotide sequence: TGTGCCAGCAGTGAAGCGGGACTTACCTACAATGAGCAGTTCTTC.

This sequence joins TRBV12-5 and TRBJ2-1; D gene uncertain. Germline V gene lookup returns CDR1 LGHNT and CDR2 FRNRAP. This CDR3 region has 14 residues. Trimming took off 5 bases at V and 4 bases at J, with 12 bases between the two ends. The CDR3 sequence: CASGPFSEYNEQFF. The DNA for the CDR3 is TGTGCTAGTGGTCCTTTTTCGGAGTACAATGAGCAGTTCTTC.

Remarks on this clone: An end of the junction differs from the germline gene, which may be a read error. The chain recombines TRBV30 with TRBJ1-2; no definite D call. The CDR3 has 16 residues. Looked up from germline, CDR1 is GTSNPN and CDR2 is SVGIG (reference sequence). The DNA for the CDR3 is TGTGCCTGGAGTGTATCTTCAGTCACAGCTAAATATGGCTACACCTTC. Amino acids: CAWSVSSVTAKYGYTF.

V is TRBV6-5 and J is TRBJ1-1; TRBD1 might be the D (5 bases). The germline CDR1 and CDR2 sequences are MNHEY and SVGAGI. V lost 0 bases, J lost 1 base, and 6 bases lay in between. There are 14 residues in the CDR3. For the CDR3, the DNA is TGTGCCAGCAGTTACTCGCAGGGGAACACTGAAGCTTTCTTT. This codes for CASSYSQGNTEAFF.

This clone was seen once. This chain joins TRBV27 and TRBJ1-1; 7 positions agree with TRBD1. The CDR3 covers 14 residues. Trimming cost V 4 bases and J 1 base; bases outside gene matches: 3. CDR1 is MNHEY, CDR2 SMNVEV, per germline (reference sequence). The CDR3 loop reads CASSYRTGNTEAFF. DNA of the CDR3: TGTGCCAGCAGTTACCGGACAGGGAACACTGAAGCTTTCTTT.

This clone was detected once. V is TRBV5-1 and J is TRBJ1-1; unclear D gene. The V end lost 1 base, the J end lost 1 base, and 11 bases lay between the germline ends. The CDR3 is 15 amino acids. The germline V gene has CDR1 SGHRS and CDR2 YFSETQ. The CDR3 bases are TGCGCCAGCAGCTTGCGGCCCCAGGAGAACACTGAAGCTTTCTTT. This sequence encodes CASSLRPQENTEAFF.

V and J are TRBV2 and TRBJ2-7, with TRBD2 matching over 12 bases. V was pared by 3 bases and J by 3 bases, with 9 bases of the junction left unmatched. Germline CDR1 SNHLY, CDR2 FYNNEI. The CDR3 has 17 amino acids. CDR3 DNA sequence: TGTGCCAGCAGTGAGCTAGCGGGAGGGCCGGGCGGCTACGAGCAGTACTTC. It specifies CASSELAGGPGGYEQYF.

V gene TRBV29-1 combines with J gene TRBJ1-1, with D possibly matching TRBD1 (5 bases). The CDR3 consists of 11 residues. V was trimmed by 8 bases and J by 1 base, leaving 8 bases between them. Germline V CDR1 and CDR2: SQVTM, ANQGSEA. The CDR3 bases are TGCAGCAGTAGGGGGAACACTGAAGCTTTCTTT. Translation gives CSSRGNTEAFF.

This rearrangement joins TRBV7-9 to TRBJ1-1; perhaps TRBD1 as D (6 bases). CDR1 is SEHNR, CDR2 FQNEAQ, per germline (reference sequence). CDR3 length: 14 amino acids. V gave up 1 base and J gave up 8 bases, with 14 bases separating them. The CDR3 here is CASSLGGNRVEAFF. The CDR3 bases are TGTGCCAGCAGCTTAGGGGGGAACAGGGTCGAAGCTTTCTTT.

V is TRBV2 and J is TRBJ1-5; D not certain. This CDR3 is built from 13 residues. Germline CDR1 reads SNHLY; CDR2 reads FYNNEI. V dropped 8 bases and J dropped 5 bases, with 13 bases sitting between them. CDR3 in amino acids: CASRGPFYQPQHF. CDR3 nucleotides: TGTGCCAGCCGGGGTCCCTTTTATCAGCCCCAGCATTTT.

This chain connects TRBV4-1 to TRBJ2-7; 7 bases match TRBD1. The CDR3 totals 14 residues. Losses at the gene ends were 0 bases for V and 5 bases for J; bases not matched to a gene: 4. Germline loops: CDR1 MGHRA, CDR2 YSYEKL. The CDR3 DNA follows: TGCGCCAGCAGCCAAGATGGGACAGAGGACGAGCAGTACTTC. Amino acid sequence: CASSQDGTEDEQYF.

The rearrangement uses TRBV3-1 (or the pseudogene TRBV3-2) and TRBJ1-2; 8 positions agree with TRBD1. The CDR3 totals 14 residues. The germline CDR1 and CDR2 sequences are LGHDT and YNNKEL (reference sequence). J gave up 10 bases and V 1 base, and 8 bases lay outside the gene matches. CDR3 sequence (DNA): TGTGCCAGCAGCCAAGTTGGGCGCCAGGGGGCCTACACCTTC. This codes for CASSQVGRQGAYTF.

V usage is TRBV30 and J usage is TRBJ1-3; 7 bases fit TRBD1. The CDR3 has 13 residues. Germline lookup yields CDR1 GTSNPN and CDR2 SVGIG (reference sequence). Germline trimming cut 4 bases from V and 4 bases from J; bases unmatched to any gene: 4. In nucleotides, the CDR3 is TGTGCCTGGACTGTGACAGGGGGAAACACCATATATTTT. Its protein is CAWTVTGGNTIYF.

The chain combines TRBV5-1 with TRBJ2-7; 7 bases match TRBD1. V shed 0 bases, J shed 3 bases, and the junction held 6 bases outside the gene matches. Germline values: CDR1 SGHRS, CDR2 YFSETQ. The CDR3 loop spans 15 amino acids. DNA for the CDR3: TGCGCCAGCAGCTTGGCGTCCGGGACAGTCTACGAGCAGTACTTC. This encodes CASSLASGTVYEQYF.